This entry lists 30 T cell receptor beta chains sequenced from one sample in a study of blood T cell repertoires in COVID-19. The table came from immunoSEQ multiplex PCR; TCRdb's copy has only in-frame clones and leaves some out. The data show 45,000 to 55,000 clones, with over 70% seen just once and under 15% held by the top ten. The sequenced material came from peripheral blood. The receptors here all came from a human donor with active or convalescent COVID-19. The donor label of this sample is uncertain.

The chain links TRBV7-9 to TRBJ2-7; 7 bases agree with TRBD1. V shed 6 bases and J 5 bases; nucleotides not matched to a gene: 7. Per germline, CDR1 SEHNR and CDR2 FQNEAQ (reference sequence). The CDR3 sequence is 13 residues long. The chain's CDR3 is CASSYTGVDEQYF. The CDR3 DNA reads TGTGCCAGCAGTTACACAGGGGTTGACGAGCAGTACTTC.

This chain connects TRBV19 to TRBJ2-7; D is unclear. The CDR3 is made up of 13 amino acids. CDR1 and CDR2 from the germline V gene are LNHDA and SQIVND (reference sequence). V lost 1 base to trimming and J lost 5 bases, with 9 bases between them. The CDR3 region has the DNA TGTGCCAGTAGTATAGGCCTCTATAACGAGCAGTACTTC. Its translation is CASSIGLYNEQYF.

This chain connects TRBV4-1 to TRBJ1-6; possible D gene TRBD1, 6 bases. The CDR3 has 13 residues. V lost 4 bases and J lost 5, with 6 bases in between. Germline-derived CDR1 and CDR2 are MGHRA and YSYEKL. CDR3 coding DNA: TGCGCCAGCAGCCGGACAGATAATTCACCCCTCCACTTT. Its protein product is CASSRTDNSPLHF.

This clone appeared a few times. The V call is TRBV9, the J call TRBJ2-7, with 7 nucleotides matching TRBD2. Germline V gene lookup returns CDR1 SGDLS and CDR2 YYNGEE. V shed 4 bases and J 2 bases; nucleotides not matched to a gene: 6. The CDR3 length is 14 residues. The CDR3 sequence: CASSFDGRTYEQYF. The CDR3 DNA follows: TGTGCCAGCAGCTTCGACGGGAGGACCTACGAGCAGTACTTC.

This clone was seen a handful of times. The chain has TRBV5-1 and TRBJ2-2; TRBD1 aligns across 7 bases. V lost 4 bases and J lost 0; bases outside the gene matches: 3. CDR1 and CDR2 from the germline V gene are SGHRS and YFSETQ. The CDR3 loop spans 15 amino acids. CDR3 region: CASSPGTANTGELFF. CDR3 coding DNA: TGCGCCAGCAGCCCAGGGACAGCGAACACCGGGGAGCTGTTTTTT.

V and J are TRBV5-4 and TRBJ1-3; 8 positions match TRBD1. The CDR3 spans 16 residues. Germline-derived CDR1 and CDR2 are SGHNT and YYREEE (reference sequence). J gave up 0 bases and V 4 bases, and 6 bases lay outside the gene matches. CDR3 nucleotide sequence: TGTGCCAGCAGCCCAGGACAGGGCTCCTCTGGAAACACCATATATTTT. It yields the protein CASSPGQGSSGNTIYF.

This clone has just a few counts. The rearrangement uses TRBV12-5 and TRBJ1-1; D is perhaps TRBD1 (5 bases). The length of the CDR3 is 15 residues. Trimming removed 7 bases at V and 1 base at J, with 16 bases between. From germline, CDR1 is LGHNT and CDR2 FRNRAP. CDR3 coding DNA: TGTGCTAGTGCCCGGGGGTCAGCGGGGAACACTGAAGCTTTCTTT. It is translated as CASARGSAGNTEAFF.

This clone is a singleton in its sample. The CDR3 sequence: CASSVEGSRETQYF. The CDR3 coding sequence is TGTGCCAGCAGCGTAGAAGGTAGCCGGGAGACCCAGTACTTC. The V gene is TRBV9, the J gene TRBJ2-5; no clear D gene. Germline V CDR1 and CDR2: SGDLS, YYNGEE. The V gene lost 0 bases and the J gene lost 5 bases, with 11 bases spanning the gap. The CDR3 runs 14 residues.

Concerning this clone itself: A read error may produce the germline difference seen at one junction end. The chain recombines TRBV7-7 with TRBJ2-5; 12 bases agree with TRBD2. This CDR3 has 15 residues. The germline V gene has CDR1 SSHAT and CDR2 FNYEAQ (reference sequence). The CDR3 DNA is TGTGCTAGCAGCAGCCGACTAGCGGGAGTTGAGACCCAGTACTTC. Translating it yields CASSSRLAGVETQYF.

J is TRBJ1-2 and V is TRBV6-2 or TRBV6-3; 8 bases are shared with TRBD1. This CDR3 contains 14 residues. CDR1 is MNHEY, CDR2 SVGEGT, per germline. The V and J ends lost 4 bases and 7 bases, in that order; junction bases with no gene match: 8. The CDR3 DNA is TGTGCCAGCAGTTCGGCAGGGGGCTTCGGTGGCTACACCTTC. Protein sequence: CASSSAGGFGGYTF.

The chain uses TRBV29-1 and TRBJ2-4; D gene uncertain. The CDR3 extends over 11 amino acids. V was clipped by 4 bases and J by 8 bases, with 9 bases between them. The germline V gene has CDR1 SQVTM and CDR2 ANQGSEA. In nucleotides, the CDR3 is TGCAGCGTTGTTCTTGGAGACATTCAGTACTTC. The encoded protein is CSVVLGDIQYF.

This clone has just a few counts. The CDR3 region is CASSVGGGNQPQHF. CDR3 nucleotide sequence: TGTGCCAGCAGCGTAGGGGGCGGCAATCAGCCCCAGCATTTT. This sequence joins TRBV9 and TRBJ1-5; D perhaps matches TRBD1 (5 bases). CDR3 length: 14 residues. Germline V gives CDR1 SGDLS, CDR2 YYNGEE. Trimming removed 0 bases at V and 2 bases at J, with 6 bases between.

The V call is TRBV5-1, the J call TRBJ2-7, with D possibly matching TRBD1 (6 bases). The germline V and J ends were trimmed by 3 bases and 7 bases, with 23 bases remaining between them. This CDR3 contains 16 residues. CDR1 SGHRS and CDR2 YFSETQ come from the germline V gene. CDR3 coding DNA: TGCGCCAGCAGCTACGGGACACAGGGAAAGAAAATAGAGCAGTACTTC. Its translation is CASSYGTQGKKIEQYF.

The chain carries TRBV7-9 and TRBJ1-5; D gene unclear. CDR1 SEHNR and CDR2 FQNEAQ come from the germline V gene (reference sequence). Trimming took off 1 base at V and 0 bases at J, with 7 bases between the two ends. The CDR3 runs 15 residues. CDR3 protein: CASSLGAYSNQPQHF. The CDR3, as DNA: TGTGCCAGCAGCTTAGGAGCTTATAGCAATCAGCCCCAGCATTTT. Looking up the rest from reference TRBV7-9 and TRBJ1-5 gives the full variable domain: DTGVSQNPRHKITKRGQNVTFRCDPISEHNRLYWYRQTLGQGPEFLTYFQNEAQLEKSRLLSDRFSAERPKGSFSTLEIQRTEQGDSAMYLCASSLGAYSNQPQHFGDGTRLSIL.

The chain is built from TRBV29-1 and TRBJ2-3; a weak D match, TRBD2 (5 bases). The V and J ends lost 4 bases and 4 bases respectively, with 18 bases between them. The CDR3 totals 15 residues. CDR1 is SQVTM, CDR2 ANQGSEA, per germline. The CDR3 sequence: CSVAQFLRASDTQYF. CDR3 nucleotides: TGCAGCGTTGCTCAATTCCTGCGGGCCTCAGATACGCAGTATTTT.

The chain is built from TRBV3-1 (or the pseudogene TRBV3-2) and TRBJ1-6, with 7 bases that match TRBD1. Per germline, CDR1 LGHDT and CDR2 YNNKEL (reference sequence). Trimming removed 1 base from V and 5 bases from J; junction bases left unmatched: 11. CDR3 length equals 18 residues. Here the CDR3 DNA reads TGTGCCAGCAGCCAAGCTCCCCCCGGGACAGCGCATAATTCACCCCTCCACTTT. Encoded protein: CASSQAPPGTAHNSPLHF.

This clone showed up just a few times. This chain uses TRBV5-1 with TRBJ1-6; 9 nucleotides match TRBD1. CDR1 SGHRS and CDR2 YFSETQ come from the germline V gene. The CDR3 length is 15 residues. Trimming removed 4 bases from V and 7 bases from J; junction bases left unmatched: 6. The CDR3 DNA reads as TGCGCCAGCAGCCTGAGTGGGACAGGGAATTCACCCCTCCACTTT. Translation: CASSLSGTGNSPLHF.

V gene TRBV9 combines with J gene TRBJ1-2; TRBD1 aligns across 7 bases. The trim removed 4 bases at V and 2 bases at J, leaving 2 bases unmatched. The CDR3 contains 13 residues. Germline loops: CDR1 SGDLS, CDR2 YYNGEE. CDR3 bases: TGTGCCAGCAGCCGGGACAGCAACTATGGCTACACCTTC. Its protein is CASSRDSNYGYTF.

The rearrangement joins TRBV7-9 to TRBJ2-4; possible D gene TRBD1, 6 bases. Germline V lookup: CDR1 SEHNR, CDR2 FQNEAQ (reference sequence). Trimming took off 5 bases at V and 1 base at J, with 9 bases between the two ends. This CDR3 spans 14 amino acids. The CDR3 spells CASSLTGAKNIQYF. Written as DNA, the CDR3 is TGTGCCAGCAGCCTTACAGGGGCCAAAAACATTCAGTACTTC.

This chain uses TRBV11-2 with TRBJ2-7; D is undetermined. Trimming took off 3 bases at V and 4 bases at J, with 10 bases between the two ends. This CDR3 spans 13 amino acids. Germline loops: CDR1 SGHAT, CDR2 FQNNGV. CDR3 residues: CASSLSLLYEQYF. The CDR3 coding sequence is TGTGCCAGCAGCTTGAGTCTTTTATACGAGCAGTACTTC.

The chain combines TRBV10-3 with TRBJ2-3; 10 bases align to TRBD2. CDR3 length: 15 amino acids. Looked up from germline, CDR1 is ENHRY and CDR2 is SYGVKD. The junction had 8 bases not matched to a gene; V was cut back by 9 bases and J by 2 bases. The CDR3 spells CAIAPSGSDTDTQYF. Written as DNA, the CDR3 is TGTGCCATTGCTCCTAGCGGGAGTGACACAGATACGCAGTATTTT.

This chain joins TRBV7-2 and TRBJ2-1; D unclear. Trimming took 1 base from V and 15 from J, leaving 10 bases between them. In germline, CDR1 is SGHTA, CDR2 FQGNSA. The CDR3 sequence is 11 residues long. The CDR3 region has the DNA TGTGCCAGCAGCTTAGTATCCCCCTTGTTCTTC. Its protein product is CASSLVSPLFF.

As regards this clone: Other DNA sequences in this sample translate to the same CDR3. The gene calls are TRBV9 and TRBJ2-5; D may be TRBD2 (5 bases). Germline V gene data show CDR1 as SGDLS and CDR2 as YYNGEE. The length of the CDR3 is 14 residues. V lost 3 bases to trimming and J lost 3 bases, with 12 bases between them. In nucleotides, the CDR3 is TGTGCCAGCAGCGCGGGAACTGCTAAAGAGACCCAGTACTTC. Residues: CASSAGTAKETQYF.

Concerning this clone: Other DNA sequences from this sample encode an identical CDR3 as well. The chain is built from TRBV5-1 and TRBJ2-1; TRBD1 agrees at 8 bases. Losses at the gene ends were 3 bases for V and 9 bases for J; bases not matched to a gene: 8. CDR3 length: 14 residues. CDR1 SGHRS and CDR2 YFSETQ come from the germline V gene. In DNA, the CDR3 is TGCGCCAGCAGCTCCGGCGGGACAGGAGGTGAGCAGTTCTTC. This codes for CASSSGGTGGEQFF.

The chain combines TRBV3-1 (or the pseudogene TRBV3-2) with TRBJ1-3; 9 bases align to TRBD1. This CDR3 has 16 amino acids. Germline CDR1 and CDR2: LGHDT and YNNKEL (reference sequence). Losses at the gene ends were 0 bases for V and 11 bases for J; bases not matched to a gene: 11. CDR3 sequence: CASSQDPDRGGDPIYF. The CDR3 DNA sequence: TGTGCCAGCAGCCAAGATCCGGACAGGGGTGGGGACCCCATATATTTT.

The gene calls are TRBV5-8 and TRBJ1-1; D uncertain. V was cut by 0 bases and J by 0 bases, with 12 bases left in between. Germline lookup yields CDR1 SGHTS and CDR2 YDEGEE. CDR3 length: 16 amino acids. Here the CDR3 reads CASSLGLMALNTEAFF. CDR3 nucleotide sequence: TGTGCCAGCAGCTTGGGGCTTATGGCTCTGAACACTGAAGCTTTCTTT.

The V gene is TRBV5-1, the J gene TRBJ2-1; 9 nucleotides match TRBD1. The germline CDR1 and CDR2 sequences are SGHRS and YFSETQ. The CDR3 loop spans 16 amino acids. J lost 5 bases, V lost 5 bases, and 11 bases had no gene match. CDR3 loop: CASRDGRDREDNEQFF. As DNA, the CDR3 is TGCGCCAGCAGGGACGGCCGGGACAGGGAGGACAATGAGCAGTTCTTC.

This chain joins TRBV5-1 and TRBJ2-5; 7 bases are a match to TRBD1. The CDR3 is 15 amino acids. Per the germline V gene, CDR1 is SGHRS and CDR2 is YFSETQ. After removal of 2 bases from V and 3 bases from J, the junction contained 7 bases not matched to a gene. Here the CDR3 reads CASSFTGTDKETQYF. CDR3 DNA sequence: TGCGCCAGCAGCTTCACCGGGACAGATAAAGAGACCCAGTACTTC.

The genes are TRBV30 and TRBJ2-1; 11 bases agree with TRBD2. Germline V gene lookup returns CDR1 GTSNPN and CDR2 SVGIG (reference sequence). There are 15 residues in the CDR3. The V segment lost 1 base and the J segment 7 bases; nucleotides outside the gene matches: 6. CDR3 DNA: TGTGCCTGGAGTGCCAAGGGACTAGCGGAAAATGAGCAGTTCTTC. Protein product: CAWSAKGLAENEQFF.

The V and J genes are TRBV11-3 and TRBJ1-6, with 8 bases identical to TRBD1. This CDR3 is built from 15 residues. With 0 bases clipped from V and 7 bases from J, the junction kept 2 bases outside the gene matches. The germline gives CDR1 SGHNT, CDR2 YENEEA. The CDR3 region has the DNA TGTGCCAGCAGCTTAGATAGGACAGGGAATTCACCCCTCCACTTT. Translation: CASSLDRTGNSPLHF.